This T cell receptor beta chain was captured in a study of cytomegalovirus exposure and HLA in healthy donors. The germline gives CDR1 MDHEN, CDR2 SYDVKM. The CDR3 length is 13 residues. J lost 8 bases, V lost 7 bases, and 5 bases had no gene match. The approximately 120-subject validation cohort, separate from the approximately 660-subject first cohort, included the donors. Sequencing was performed with immunoSEQ multiplex PCR; in TCRdb, only in-frame clones are kept and a portion is missing. The profile shows around 34,000 clones, over 80% of them singletons. Study-level findings and limits: The study listed approximately 170 cytomegalovirus-associated TCR beta chains.

As to this clone: Its antigen is unidentified.

The TCR sequence derives from a man between 18 and 35 years old in good health and CMV-seronegative. The sequencing sample was made of PBMCs. The V and J genes are TRBV28 and TRBJ1-4; TRBD1 agrees at 9 bases. CDR3 region: CASIQGAGEKLFF. CDR3 sequence (DNA): TGTGCCAGCATACAGGGGGCTGGGGAAAAACTGTTTTTT.